This T cell receptor beta chain was recovered during a study of OX40 agonist ivuxolimab in advanced cancers. Clones were read by immunoSEQ multiplex PCR, and TCRdb kept only the in-frame ones, dropping some. The sample has over 100,000 clones; 75% to 90% are singletons. The source of this sequence is an adult with an advanced solid tumor such as melanoma, head and neck, liver or kidney cancer. Sequencing was performed on CD4+ or CD8+ T cells sorted from blood, taken in a trial of the OX40 agonist ivuxolimab.

The CDR3 nucleotides read TGTGCCAGCAGTTTAAGGAGGAACTATGGCTACACCTTC. Its protein is CASSLRRNYGYTF. The chain carries TRBV27 and TRBJ1-2; the D is unclear. CDR1 and CDR2 (germline): MNHEY, SMNVEV (reference sequence). Trimming took off 2 bases at V and 2 bases at J, with 6 bases between the two ends. The CDR3 is made up of 13 amino acids.